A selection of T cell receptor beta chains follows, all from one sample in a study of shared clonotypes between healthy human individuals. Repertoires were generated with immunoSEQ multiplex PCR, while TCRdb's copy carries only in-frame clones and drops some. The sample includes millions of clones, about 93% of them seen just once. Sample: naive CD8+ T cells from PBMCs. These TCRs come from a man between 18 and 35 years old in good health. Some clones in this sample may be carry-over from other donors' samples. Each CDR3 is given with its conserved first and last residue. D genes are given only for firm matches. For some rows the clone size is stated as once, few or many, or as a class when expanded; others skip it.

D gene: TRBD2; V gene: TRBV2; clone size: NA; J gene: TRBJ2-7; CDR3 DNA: TGTGCCAGCAGGGGCCCAAGGCTAGCGGTTGAAGTGGAGCAGTACTTC; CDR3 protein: CASRGPRLAVEVEQYF
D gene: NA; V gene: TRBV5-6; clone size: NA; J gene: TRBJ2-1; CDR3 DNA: TGTGCCAGCAGCTTGGATCGGACAATATACAATGAGCAGTTCTTC; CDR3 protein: CASSLDRTIYNEQFF
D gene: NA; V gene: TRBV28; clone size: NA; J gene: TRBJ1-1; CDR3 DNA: TGTGCCAGCAGCCGACCTCCATGGATCATGAACACTGAAGCTTTCTTT; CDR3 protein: CASSRPPWIMNTEAFF
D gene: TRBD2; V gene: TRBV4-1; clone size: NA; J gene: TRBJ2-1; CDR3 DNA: TGCGCCAGCAGCCAAGATATAAAGCGGGAGTGGAATGAGCAGTTCTTC; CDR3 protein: CASSQDIKREWNEQFF
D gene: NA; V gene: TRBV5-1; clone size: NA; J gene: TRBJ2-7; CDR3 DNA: TGCGCCAGCAGCTTGAAACAGGTCGGCGAGCAGTACTTC; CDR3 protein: CASSLKQVGEQYF
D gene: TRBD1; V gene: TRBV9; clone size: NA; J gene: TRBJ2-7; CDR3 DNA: TGTGCCAGCAGCGTCCGGGACAGTGGGTTCCTGGAGCAGTACTTC; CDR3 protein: CASSVRDSGFLEQYF
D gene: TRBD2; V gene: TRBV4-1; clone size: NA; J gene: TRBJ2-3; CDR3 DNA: TGCGCCAGCAGCCTTACCGGACTAGCGCGGCAGTCAGATACGCAGTATTTT; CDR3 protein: CASSLTGLARQSDTQYF
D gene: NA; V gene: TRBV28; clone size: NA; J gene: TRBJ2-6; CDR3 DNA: TGTGCCAGCAGTTTTGCACTGGGTTCTGGGGCCAACGTCCTGACTTTC; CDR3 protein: CASSFALGSGANVLTF
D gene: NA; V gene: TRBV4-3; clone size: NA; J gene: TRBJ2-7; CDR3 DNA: TGCGCCAGCAGCCAAGGGGACGAGTACGAGCAGTACTTC; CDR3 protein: CASSQGDEYEQYF
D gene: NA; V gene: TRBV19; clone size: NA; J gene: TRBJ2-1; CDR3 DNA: TGTGCCAGTAGTAATATAGGGCCGCAGTTCTTC; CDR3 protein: CASSNIGPQFF
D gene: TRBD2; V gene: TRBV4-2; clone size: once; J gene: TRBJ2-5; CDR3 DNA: TGTGCCAGCAGCCCCCAGCGGGAGGGCGTTTTTGAGACCCAGTACTTC; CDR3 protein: CASSPQREGVFETQYF
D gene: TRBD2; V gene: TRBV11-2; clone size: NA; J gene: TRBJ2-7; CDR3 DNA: TGTGCCAGCAGCTTATCACTAGCGGGTTTAAGCTCCTACGAGCAGTACTTC; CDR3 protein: CASSLSLAGLSSYEQYF
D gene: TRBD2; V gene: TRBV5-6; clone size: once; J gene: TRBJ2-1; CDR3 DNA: TGTGCCAGCAGCGAGGGACTAGCGGGGCAGTTCTTC; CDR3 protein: CASSEGLAGQFF
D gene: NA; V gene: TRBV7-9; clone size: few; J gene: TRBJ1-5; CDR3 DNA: TGTGCCAGCGGGCCAGGGAATCAGCCCCAGCATTTT; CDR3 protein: CASGPGNQPQHF
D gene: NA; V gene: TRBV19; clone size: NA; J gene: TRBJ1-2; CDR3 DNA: TGTGCCAGTAGTATTGGGCAGTCCCTTAACTATGGCTACACCTTC; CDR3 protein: CASSIGQSLNYGYTF
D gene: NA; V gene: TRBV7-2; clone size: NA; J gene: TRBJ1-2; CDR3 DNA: TGTGCCAGCAGACGACAGGAGGTCTATGGCTACACCTTC; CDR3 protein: CASRRQEVYGYTF
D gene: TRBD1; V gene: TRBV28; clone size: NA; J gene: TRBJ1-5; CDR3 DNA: TGTGCCAGCAGTTTTATTAGGGGGCGCGACCTTAAATTCCATTTT; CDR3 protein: CASSFIRGRDLKFHF
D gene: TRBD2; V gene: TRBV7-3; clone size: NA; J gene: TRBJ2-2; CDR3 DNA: TGTGCCAGCAGCTCACAACCGGGACTAGCGGGAGGTAACACCGGGGAGCTGTTTTTT; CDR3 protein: CASSSQPGLAGGNTGELFF
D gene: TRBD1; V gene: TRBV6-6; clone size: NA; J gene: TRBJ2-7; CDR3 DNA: TGTGCCAGCAGTCCCGCTCAGGGGGCCTACGAGCAGTACTTC; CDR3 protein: CASSPAQGAYEQYF
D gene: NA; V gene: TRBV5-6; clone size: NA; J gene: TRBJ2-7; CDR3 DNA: TGTGCCAGCAGCTTGCCAAGGGAAGGCTACGAGCAGTACTTC; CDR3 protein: CASSLPREGYEQYF
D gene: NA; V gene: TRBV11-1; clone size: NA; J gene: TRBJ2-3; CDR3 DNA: TGTGCCAGCAGCTTAGTGACAGCTCCCACAGATACGCAGTATTTT; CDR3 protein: CASSLVTAPTDTQYF
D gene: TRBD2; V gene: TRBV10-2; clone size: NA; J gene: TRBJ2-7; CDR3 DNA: TGCGCCAGCAGGCCAGCGGGAGGATCCTACGAGCAGTACTTC; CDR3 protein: CASRPAGGSYEQYF
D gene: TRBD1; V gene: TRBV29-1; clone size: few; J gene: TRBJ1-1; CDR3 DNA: TGCAGCGTGGCCGGGACAGGGAGGACTGAAGCTTTCTTT; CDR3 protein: CSVAGTGRTEAFF
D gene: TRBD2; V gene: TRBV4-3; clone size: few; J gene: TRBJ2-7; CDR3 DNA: TGCGCCAGCAGCCAGGGGACTAGCGGAACCTACGAGCAGTACTTC; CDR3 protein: CASSQGTSGTYEQYF
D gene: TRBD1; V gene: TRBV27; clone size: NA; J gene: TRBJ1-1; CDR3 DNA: TGTGCCAGCAGGGTAACAGGGGCCAACACTGAAGCTTTCTTT; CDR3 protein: CASRVTGANTEAFF
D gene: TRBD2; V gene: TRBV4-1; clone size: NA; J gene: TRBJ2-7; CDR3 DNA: TGCGCCAGCAGCTCGGGGACTAGGCGTTACGAGCAGTACTTC; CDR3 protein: CASSSGTRRYEQYF
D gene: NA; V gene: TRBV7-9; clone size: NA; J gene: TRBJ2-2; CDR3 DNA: TGTGCCAGCAGCCACGGAACCGGGGAGCTGTTTTTT; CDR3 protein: CASSHGTGELFF
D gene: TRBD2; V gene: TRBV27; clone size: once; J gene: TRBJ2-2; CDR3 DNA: TGTGCCAGCAGTTTACTTAGCGGGATAACCGGGGAGCTGTTTTTT; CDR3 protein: CASSLLSGITGELFF
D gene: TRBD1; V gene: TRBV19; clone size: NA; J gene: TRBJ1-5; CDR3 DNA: TGTGCCAGTAGTACGGGACAGAATAATCAGCCCCAGCATTTT; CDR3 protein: CASSTGQNNQPQHF
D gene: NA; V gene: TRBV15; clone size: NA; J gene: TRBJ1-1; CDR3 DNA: TGTGCCACCAGCACAGCTCTTAGGGCCACTGAAGCTTTCTTT; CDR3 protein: CATSTALRATEAFF
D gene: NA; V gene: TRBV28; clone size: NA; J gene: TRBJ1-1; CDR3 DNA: TGTGCCAGCAGAGCCGGTATGAACACTGAAGCTTTCTTT; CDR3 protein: CASRAGMNTEAFF
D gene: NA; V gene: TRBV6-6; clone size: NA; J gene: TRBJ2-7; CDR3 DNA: TGTGCCAGCAGTTACGCTAGCTCCTACGAGCAGTACTTC; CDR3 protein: CASSYASSYEQYF
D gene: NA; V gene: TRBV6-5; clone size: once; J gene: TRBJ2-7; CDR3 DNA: TGTGCCAGCAGTTACGCTCCATTGGGCAGGTTCTACGAGCAGTACTTC; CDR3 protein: CASSYAPLGRFYEQYF
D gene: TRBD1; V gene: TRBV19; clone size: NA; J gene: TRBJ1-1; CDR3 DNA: TGTGCCAGTAGGGAACAGGGGCTGAACACTGAAGCTTTCTTT; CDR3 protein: CASREQGLNTEAFF
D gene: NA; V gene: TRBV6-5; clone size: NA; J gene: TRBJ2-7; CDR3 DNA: TGTGCCAGCAGTCACGGACTGAACGAGCAGTACTTC; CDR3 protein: CASSHGLNEQYF
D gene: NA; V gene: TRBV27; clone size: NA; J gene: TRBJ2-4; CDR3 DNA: TGTGCCAGCAGTTTGGGGGGAGTAGCCAAAAACATTCAGTACTTC; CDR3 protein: CASSLGGVAKNIQYF
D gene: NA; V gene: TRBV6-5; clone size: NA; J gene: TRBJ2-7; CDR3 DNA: TGTGCCAGCAGTTACTCGTCAGGGGTGGCGCACGAGCAGTACTTC; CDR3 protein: CASSYSSGVAHEQYF
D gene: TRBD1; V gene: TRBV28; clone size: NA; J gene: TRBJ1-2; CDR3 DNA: TGTGCCAGCAGTCCCCGGGACAGAAATGGCTACACCTTC; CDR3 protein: CASSPRDRNGYTF
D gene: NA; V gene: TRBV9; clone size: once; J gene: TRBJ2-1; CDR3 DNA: TGTGCCAGCAACCCTACAGGGTGGTCTGAAAATGAGCAGTTCTTC; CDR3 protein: CASNPTGWSENEQFF
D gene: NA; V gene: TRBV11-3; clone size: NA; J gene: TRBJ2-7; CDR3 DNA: TGTGCCAGCAGCTTAGTCGGCGTCCACCCCTACGAGCAGTACTTC; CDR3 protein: CASSLVGVHPYEQYF
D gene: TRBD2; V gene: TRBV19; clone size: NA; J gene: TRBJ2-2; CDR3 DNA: TGTGCCAGTAGTGTGACTAGCGGGGACCTCTACGAGAGGACCGGGGAGCTGTTTTTT; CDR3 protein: CASSVTSGDLYERTGELFF
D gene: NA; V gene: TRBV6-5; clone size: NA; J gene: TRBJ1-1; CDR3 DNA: TGTGCCAGCAGCGTGACGGGGTCCGGGACTGAAGCTTTCTTT; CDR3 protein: CASSVTGSGTEAFF
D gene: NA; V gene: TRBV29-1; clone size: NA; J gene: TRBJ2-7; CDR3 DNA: TGCAGCGTTGAAGCGACAGCCTACGAGCAGTACTTC; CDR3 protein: CSVEATAYEQYF
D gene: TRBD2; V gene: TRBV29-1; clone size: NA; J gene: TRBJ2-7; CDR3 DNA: TGCAGCCCTCTCCTGACTAGCGGAACCTACGAGCAGTACTTC; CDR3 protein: CSPLLTSGTYEQYF